The 10 T cell receptor beta chains below come from one sample, sequenced in a study of molecular identifiers for immune sequencing clone quantification. TCRdb re-called the PCR reads through MiXCR, storing one row per CDR3 protein. Altogether 550,000 to 750,000 distinct CDR3 sequences are present, about 20% being singletons, with the ten largest covering 0.85% to 0.9%. The specimen sequenced was naive CD8+ T cells from blood, with Jurkat cell RNA spiked in. Subset indicated: FACS-sorted CD8+CD4-CCR7+CD45RA+ naive T cells. These receptors originate from a human donor in good health. Some libraries in this study had Jurkat cell RNA spiked in.

This clonotype was counted many times. The V call is TRBV12-3 or TRBV12-4, the J call TRBJ2-3; D is possibly TRBD2 (5 bases). Trimming shortened V by 2 bases and J by 4 bases, and 19 bases separated the two germline ends. This CDR3 contains 17 residues. CDR3 in amino acids: CASSLSGIGVYADTQYF. Written as DNA, the CDR3 is TGTGCCAGCAGTTTATCGGGGATCGGTGTATACGCAGATACGCAGTATTTT.

Note on this clonotype: At one end, the junction sequence differs from germline, possibly due to a read error. The chain recombines TRBV13 with TRBJ2-1; either TRBD1 or TRBD2 may fit D (5 bases each). Germline-derived CDR1 and CDR2 are PRHDT and FYEKMQ (reference sequence). This CDR3 is 16 amino acids long. DNA for the CDR3: TGTGCCAGCAGCGGGGGACCCAGCAACTCCAACAATGGGCAGTTCTTC. Translation gives CASSGGPSNSNNGQFF.

This clonotype has ten or more counts. This chain links TRBV5-4 with TRBJ2-5, with a weak D call TRBD2 (6 bases). The CDR3 length is 14 residues. The V end lost 5 bases, the J end lost 1 base, and 12 bases lay between the germline ends. The germline V gene has CDR1 SGHNT and CDR2 YYREEE (reference sequence). The CDR3 DNA follows: TGTGCCAGCAGTTTGCCGGGGGTCCAAGAGACCCAGTACTTC. This codes for CASSLPGVQETQYF.

This clonotype came up many times. V is TRBV7-9 and J is TRBJ1-2, with D possibly matching TRBD1 (5 bases). Trimming shortened V by 4 bases and J by 5 bases, and 5 bases separated the two germline ends. Germline CDR1 reads SEHNR; CDR2 reads FQNEAQ (reference sequence). This CDR3 spans 11 amino acids. This chain's CDR3 is CASSWGYGYTF. CDR3 in DNA: TGTGCCAGCAGCTGGGGGTATGGCTACACCTTC.

This clonotype was detected many times. The chain recombines TRBV27 with TRBJ1-1; perhaps TRBD1 as D (5 bases). V gave up 3 bases and J gave up 5 bases, with 10 bases separating them. The CDR3 covers 13 residues. Germline-derived CDR1 and CDR2 are MNHEY and SMNVEV (reference sequence). The CDR3 is CASSFSGRTEAFF. The CDR3 nucleotides read TGTGCCAGCAGTTTTTCAGGGAGAACTGAAGCTTTCTTT.

This clonotype showed up many times. This chain connects TRBV29-1 to TRBJ1-1; TRBD1 agrees at 8 bases. V was clipped by 4 bases and J by 7 bases; unmatched bases: 5. There are 12 residues in the CDR3. Germline values: CDR1 SQVTM, CDR2 ANQGSEA. The CDR3 DNA follows: TGCAGCGTTGTTGGCGGACAGGGTGAAGCTTTCTTT. This codes for CSVVGGQGEAFF.

This clonotype appeared a few times. This rearrangement joins TRBV27 to TRBJ1-4; D not resolved. Germline CDR1 is MNHEY and CDR2 is SMNVEV (reference sequence). V was trimmed by 2 bases and J by 11 bases, leaving 15 bases between them. This CDR3 has 14 amino acids. CDR3 region: CASSLGGADAKLFF. CDR3 bases: TGTGCCAGCAGTTTAGGCGGAGCCGACGCGAAACTGTTTTTT.

In the case of this clonotype: A read error may account for a junction end that differs from germline. This chain connects TRBV12-3 or TRBV12-4 to TRBJ2-3; D is ambiguous. CDR3 size: 12 residues. The CDR3 nucleotides read TGTGCCAGCAGTCAAAGCACAGATACGCGGTATTTT. Protein sequence: CASSQSTDTRYF.

This clonotype was seen just once. This clone may be a read error of a much larger clone one base away. The chain carries TRBV20-1 and TRBJ2-7; 7 positions agree with TRBD1. CDR3 length equals 15 residues. Germline lookup yields CDR1 DFQATT and CDR2 SNEGSKA (reference sequence). V lost 3 bases to trimming and J lost 9 bases; unmatched junction nucleotides: 17. The CDR3 coding sequence is TGCAGTGCTAGCGACAGGGTTAAAAGTCGGAACGGGCAGTACTTC. It codes for CSASDRVKSRNGQYF.

Details on this clonotype: This may be a read error, as it is one base from a much larger clone. This sequence joins TRBV5-1 and TRBJ2-7, with unresolved D. This CDR3 region has 15 residues. Germline CDR1 reads SGHRS; CDR2 reads YFSETQ. CDR3 DNA: TGCGCCAGCAGCTTAACTTCTAAAGGGCACTACGAGCAGTGCTTC. Translating gives CASSLTSKGHYEQCF.